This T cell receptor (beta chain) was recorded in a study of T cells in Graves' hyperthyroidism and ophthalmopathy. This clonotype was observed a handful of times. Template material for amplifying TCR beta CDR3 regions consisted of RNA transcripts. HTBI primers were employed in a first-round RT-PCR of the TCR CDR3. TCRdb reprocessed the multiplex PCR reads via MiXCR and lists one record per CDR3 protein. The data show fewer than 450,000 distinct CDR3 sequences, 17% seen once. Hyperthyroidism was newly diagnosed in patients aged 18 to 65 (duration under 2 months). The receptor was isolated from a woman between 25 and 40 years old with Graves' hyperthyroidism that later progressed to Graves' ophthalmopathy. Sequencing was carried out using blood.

This chain's CDR3 is CASRGTGTGQPQHF. In nucleotides, the CDR3 is TGTGCCAGCAGAGGGACAGGGACGGGTCAGCCCCAGCATTTT. The chain links TRBV28 to TRBJ1-5; 9 bases align to TRBD1. This CDR3 region has 14 residues. Losses at the gene ends were 6 bases for V and 6 bases for J; bases not matched to a gene: 6. Germline V CDR1 and CDR2: MDHEN, SYDVKM. Together with reference TRBV28 and TRBJ1-5, the CDR3 gives the full variable domain: DVKVTQSSRYLVKRTGEKVFLECVQDMDHENMFWYRQDPGLGLRLIYFSYDVKMKEKGDIPEGYSVSREKKERFSLILESASTNQTSMYLCASRGTGTGQPQHFGDGTRLSIL.